This is a list of T cell receptor beta chains from one sample in a study of radiation and T cells in renal cell carcinoma. Clones were sequenced by immunoSEQ multiplex PCR, and TCRdb holds only the in-frame ones, with some missing. The sample yields tens of thousands of clones, 80% seen once. The sequencing here drew on blood, taken from a patient whose treatment included radiotherapy and nephrectomy. The receptors derive from a man in his fifties or sixties with renal cell carcinoma. Both conserved end residues are part of each CDR3. A D gene is named only where the DNA matches it firmly. The size of a clone is reported for some rows only, either as once, few or many, or as a class for expanded clones.

v_gene,d_gene,j_gene,abundance,CDR3nt,CDR3aa
TRBV5-6,TRBD1,TRBJ2-1,NA,TGTGCCAGCAGCTTACAGGGACAGCAACATTACAATGAGCAGTTCTTC,CASSLQGQQHYNEQFF
TRBV10-1,TRBD2,TRBJ2-5,NA,TGCGCCAGCAGTGTCAGCGGGAGGGCCGGGGAGACCCAGTACTTC,CASSVSGRAGETQYF
TRBV27,NA,TRBJ1-2,NA,TGTGCCAGCAGTTTATATGGCAGCGCTATGAGGTACACCTTC,CASSLYGSAMRYTF
TRBV18,TRBD1,TRBJ2-7,NA,TGTGCCAGCTCACCACGATCTGCGGGACAGGGGGAAGAGCAGTACTTC,CASSPRSAGQGEEQYF
TRBV6-5,NA,TRBJ1-1,NA,TGTGCCAGCAGCACCCCCGGTCGGACTGAAGCTTTCTTT,CASSTPGRTEAFF
TRBV4-2,TRBD2,TRBJ2-1,NA,TGTGCCAGCAGCGTCTACCTTAGCGGGAGTCACGATGAGCAGTTCTTC,CASSVYLSGSHDEQFF
TRBV15,TRBD2,TRBJ2-7,NA,TGTGCCACCAAACAGAGCGGGATCACCTACGAGCAGTACTTC,CATKQSGITYEQYF
TRBV2,NA,TRBJ1-5,once,TGTGCCAGCAGTATAGAGAGGGGAAATCAGCCCCAGCATTTT,CASSIERGNQPQHF
TRBV27,TRBD1,TRBJ1-2,NA,TGTGCCAGCAGTCCCCCGGACAGGATTCCATATGGCTACACCTTC,CASSPPDRIPYGYTF
TRBV11-3,TRBD2,TRBJ2-7,NA,TGTGCCAGCAGCCTTAGCGGGGGGATGCAGTACTTC,CASSLSGGMQYF
TRBV7-2,NA,TRBJ1-5,few,TGTGCCAGCAGCTCTGGCGGGGCCAGCAATCAGCCCCAGCATTTT,CASSSGGASNQPQHF
TRBV2,NA,TRBJ2-7,NA,TGTGCCAGCATCCGATCCTACGAGCAGTACTTC,CASIRSYEQYF
TRBV5-4,NA,TRBJ1-1,NA,TGTGCCAGCAGCTTGGCAGGAAACACTGAAGCTTTCTTT,CASSLAGNTEAFF
TRBV14,NA,TRBJ1-3,NA,TGTGCCAGCAGCCAAACGACAAAGCTCTCTGGAAACACCATATATTTT,CASSQTTKLSGNTIYF
TRBV4-1,NA,TRBJ2-7,NA,TGCGCCAGCAGCCAAGGGAGGTCCTTCTACGAGCAGTACTTC,CASSQGRSFYEQYF
TRBV5-1,NA,TRBJ2-3,NA,TGCGCCAGCAGTCCTGAAGGGACTTCAGATACGCAGTATTTT,CASSPEGTSDTQYF
TRBV18,TRBD1,TRBJ2-7,NA,TGTGCCAGCTCACCGTCACAGGGGGGCGAGCAGTACTTC,CASSPSQGGEQYF
TRBV9,NA,TRBJ2-3,NA,TGTGCCAGCAGCGTAGGAGGTGCGGGACGTCTCACAGATACGCAGTATTTT,CASSVGGAGRLTDTQYF
TRBV27,NA,TRBJ1-2,few,TGTGCCAGCAGTCTTCGTCCAGGTTTCTATGGCTACACCTTC,CASSLRPGFYGYTF
TRBV19,NA,TRBJ2-2,once,TGTGCCAGTAGTATAGGTGCCAGGGGAGGCACCGAGGAGCTGTTTTTT,CASSIGARGGTEELFF
TRBV5-1,NA,TRBJ1-3,NA,TGCGCCAGCAGCCTGGACGTGAGCTCTGGAAACACCATATATTTT,CASSLDVSSGNTIYF
TRBV4-2,TRBD2,TRBJ2-1,once,TGTGCCAGCAGCCAAGCACTAGCGGGAGATAGTAGATCCTACAATGAGCAGTTCTTC,CASSQALAGDSRSYNEQFF
TRBV18,NA,TRBJ1-1,NA,TGTGCCAGCTCACAGGTCGGACGGTGGGGAAACACTGAAGCTTTCTTT,CASSQVGRWGNTEAFF
TRBV20-1,NA,TRBJ2-1,NA,TGCAGTGCTAGCCCCAATGAGCAGTTCTTC,CSASPNEQFF
TRBV6-5,NA,TRBJ2-7,NA,TGTGCCAGCAGTTACTCCATTAACTACGAGCAGTACTTC,CASSYSINYEQYF
TRBV19,TRBD1,TRBJ1-4,NA,TGTGCCAGCAAGATCCGGGACAGTCATGAAAAACTGTTTTTT,CASKIRDSHEKLFF
TRBV18,NA,TRBJ2-7,NA,TGTGCCAGCTCACCAAGAGCAGGCTACGAGCAGTACTTC,CASSPRAGYEQYF
TRBV19,TRBD2,TRBJ2-5,NA,TGTGCCAGTAGTTCCGGGACTAGGAAGGGGACCCAGTACTTC,CASSSGTRKGTQYF
TRBV7-2,NA,TRBJ1-5,NA,TGTGCCAGCAGCTTAGGCCTTTGGGGTCAGCCCCAGCATTTT,CASSLGLWGQPQHF
TRBV14,NA,TRBJ1-3,NA,TGTGCCAGCAGCCCCTGGGGCAGCACCTCCCAAAACACCATATATTTT,CASSPWGSTSQNTIYF
TRBV5-3,NA,TRBJ1-1,NA,TGTGCCAGAAGCTGGGGAAACACTGAAGCTTTCTTT,CARSWGNTEAFF
TRBV19,NA,TRBJ2-5,NA,TGTGCCAGTAGTACCAGACTGGGGGAGCAGTACTTC,CASSTRLGEQYF
TRBV7-6,NA,TRBJ2-3,NA,TGTGCCAGCAGCCGCGGGGGCGGCACAGATACGCAGTATTTT,CASSRGGGTDTQYF
TRBV5-6,NA,TRBJ1-6,NA,TGTGCCAGCAGCTTGGACAGCGGGTCACCCCTCCACTTT,CASSLDSGSPLHF
TRBV12-5,NA,TRBJ1-1,NA,TGTGCTAGTGGTTTGAGGTCTATGTTTGGCCCTACTGAAGCTTTCTTT,CASGLRSMFGPTEAFF
TRBV6-5,NA,TRBJ2-7,NA,TGTGCCACCCTACGACTCGGCTCGTACGAGCAGTACTTC,CATLRLGSYEQYF
TRBV5-1,TRBD2,TRBJ2-5,NA,TGCGCCAGCAGCTTGGGGACTAGCGGGAGGGCCTTGGAGACCCAGTACTTC,CASSLGTSGRALETQYF
TRBV11-2,NA,TRBJ2-7,NA,TGTGCCAGCAGCCTACCGCTCTACGAGCAGTACTTC,CASSLPLYEQYF
TRBV4-1,NA,TRBJ2-7,NA,TGCGCCAGCAGCCAAGATGGGGGAGCCGGCGAGCAGTACTTC,CASSQDGGAGEQYF
TRBV6-1,TRBD1,TRBJ1-5,NA,TGTGCCAGCAGTGAAGCGACAGGGATTTGGCAGCCCCAGCATTTT,CASSEATGIWQPQHF
TRBV27,NA,TRBJ2-7,NA,TGTGCCAGCAGTTTAGGTGGGAGTTACAACGAGCAGTACTTC,CASSLGGSYNEQYF
TRBV2,TRBD1,TRBJ2-7,NA,TGTGCCACCGCTCAGGGGGTGGGCTATAACTACGAGCAGTACTTC,CATAQGVGYNYEQYF
TRBV5-5,NA,TRBJ1-1,NA,TGTGCCAGCAGCCGGCGTCCTATTAACACTGAAGCTTTCTTT,CASSRRPINTEAFF
TRBV18,TRBD2,TRBJ2-3,NA,TGTGCCAGCTCCGTAACTAGCGGGAGTGCAGATACGCAGTATTTT,CASSVTSGSADTQYF
TRBV6-1,NA,TRBJ2-7,NA,TGTGCCAGCAGTGAAAGGCGGGTCCCCTACGAGCAGTACTTC,CASSERRVPYEQYF
TRBV11-2,NA,TRBJ2-7,NA,TGTGCCAGCAGCTTAGATCGTGTGTCGGGGGCTGAGATCGAGCAGTACTTC,CASSLDRVSGAEIEQYF
TRBV5-6,NA,TRBJ1-5,NA,TGTGCCAGCAGCTTTTTTACAGGGTCTCGCAATCAGCCCCAGCATTTT,CASSFFTGSRNQPQHF